This T cell receptor beta chain comes out of a study of neurological immune-mediated disorders. Findings of the study overall: The level of TCR clonal expansion was highest in patients with HTLV-1-associated myelopathy and lowest in multiple sclerosis, where it fell below the level seen in healthy controls.

Looked up from germline, CDR1 is SGHDN and CDR2 is FVKESK. The CDR3 is 14 amino acids. V dropped 1 base and J dropped 5; count of bases not matched to a gene: 4. The unsorted libraries were produced from 2 million PBMCs held at -80 C. 5'RACE generated cDNA with 10-nucleotide random UMIs. Every sequencing run drew on 15-18 subjects and yielded over 170 million TCR-beta sequences. TCRdb re-derived calls from the 5' RACE reads in MiXCR, one entry per CDR3 protein. The sample records more than 50,000 distinct CDR3 sequences, approximately 10% being singletons. Of note for this clonotype: Its antigen is undetermined.

The rearrangement joins TRBV14 to TRBJ1-2; TRBD1 aligns across 7 bases. This receptor was taken from a man in his sixties in good health. Sequencing was carried out using PBMCs. DNA for the CDR3: TGTGCCAGCAGCCAAGCCGACAGGGCTTATGGCTACACCTTC. Amino acids: CASSQADRAYGYTF.